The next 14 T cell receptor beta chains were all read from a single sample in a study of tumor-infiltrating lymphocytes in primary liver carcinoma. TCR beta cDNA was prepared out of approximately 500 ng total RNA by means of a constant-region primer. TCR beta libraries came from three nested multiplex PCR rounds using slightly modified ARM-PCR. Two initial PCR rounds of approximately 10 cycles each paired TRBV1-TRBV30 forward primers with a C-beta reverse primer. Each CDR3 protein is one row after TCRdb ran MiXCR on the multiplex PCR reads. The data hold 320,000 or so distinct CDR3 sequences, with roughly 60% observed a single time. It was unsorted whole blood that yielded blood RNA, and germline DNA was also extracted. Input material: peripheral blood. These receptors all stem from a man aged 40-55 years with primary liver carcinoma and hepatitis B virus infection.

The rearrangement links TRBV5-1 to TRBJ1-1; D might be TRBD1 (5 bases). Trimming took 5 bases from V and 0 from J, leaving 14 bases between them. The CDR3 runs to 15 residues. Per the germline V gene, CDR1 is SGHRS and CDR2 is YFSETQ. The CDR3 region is CASSSRSGLNTEAFF. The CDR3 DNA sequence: TGCGCCAGCAGTTCTCGATCAGGGTTGAACACTGAAGCTTTCTTT.

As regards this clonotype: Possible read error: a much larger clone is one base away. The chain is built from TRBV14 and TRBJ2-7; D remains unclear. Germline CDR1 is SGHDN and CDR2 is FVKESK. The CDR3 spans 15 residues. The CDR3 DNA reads TGTGCCAGCAGCCAAGATAGGGTTAACACCTACGAGAAGTACTTC. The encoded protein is CASSQDRVNTYEKYF.

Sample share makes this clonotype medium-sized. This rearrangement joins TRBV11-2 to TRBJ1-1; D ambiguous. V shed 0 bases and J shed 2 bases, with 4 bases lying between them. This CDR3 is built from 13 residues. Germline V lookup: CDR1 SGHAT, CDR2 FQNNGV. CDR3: CASSLDPNTEAFF. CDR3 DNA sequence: TGTGCCAGCAGCTTAGATCCTAACACTGAAGCTTTCTTT.

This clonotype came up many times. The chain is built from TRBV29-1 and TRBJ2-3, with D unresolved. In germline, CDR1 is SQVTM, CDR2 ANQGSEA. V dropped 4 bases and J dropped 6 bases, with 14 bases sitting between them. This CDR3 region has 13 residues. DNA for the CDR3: TGCAGCGTTGTAGGCTCCACTGGGGATACGCAGTATTTT. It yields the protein CSVVGSTGDTQYF.

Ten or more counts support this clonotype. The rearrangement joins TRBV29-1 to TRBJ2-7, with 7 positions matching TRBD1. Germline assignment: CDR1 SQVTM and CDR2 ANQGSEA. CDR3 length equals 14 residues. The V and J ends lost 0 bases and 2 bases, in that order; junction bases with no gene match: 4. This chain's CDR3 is CSVEDPQGAYEQYF. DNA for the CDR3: TGCAGCGTTGAAGATCCCCAGGGGGCCTACGAGCAGTACTTC.

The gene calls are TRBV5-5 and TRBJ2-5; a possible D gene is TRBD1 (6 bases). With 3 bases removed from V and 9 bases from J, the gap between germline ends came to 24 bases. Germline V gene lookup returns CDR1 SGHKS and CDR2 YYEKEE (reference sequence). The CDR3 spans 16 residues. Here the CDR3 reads CASSWGPGTTFEAQYF. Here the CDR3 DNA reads TGTGCCAGCAGCTGGGGGCCGGGAACTACATTCGAGGCCCAGTACTTC.

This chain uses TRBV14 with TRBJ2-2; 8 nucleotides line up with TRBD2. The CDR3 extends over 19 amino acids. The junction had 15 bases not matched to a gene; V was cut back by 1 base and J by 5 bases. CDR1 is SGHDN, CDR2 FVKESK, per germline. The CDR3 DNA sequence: TGTGCCAGCAGCCAAGTTAATTCGGAGGCGGGAGGTAGTACCGGGGAGCTGTTTTTT. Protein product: CASSQVNSEAGGSTGELFF.

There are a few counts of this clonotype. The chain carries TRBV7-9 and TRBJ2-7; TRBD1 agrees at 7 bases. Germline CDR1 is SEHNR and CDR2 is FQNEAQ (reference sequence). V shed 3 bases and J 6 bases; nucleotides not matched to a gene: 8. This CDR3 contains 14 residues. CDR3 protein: CASSFTRDSVEQYF. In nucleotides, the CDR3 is TGTGCCAGCAGCTTCACCCGGGACAGTGTCGAGCAGTACTTC.

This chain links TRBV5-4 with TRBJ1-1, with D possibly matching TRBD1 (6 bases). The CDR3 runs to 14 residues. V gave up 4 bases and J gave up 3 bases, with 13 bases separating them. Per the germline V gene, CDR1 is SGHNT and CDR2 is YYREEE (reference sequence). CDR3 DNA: TGTGCCAGCAGCCCCACAGGGTCTCACACTGAAGCTTTCTTT. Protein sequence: CASSPTGSHTEAFF. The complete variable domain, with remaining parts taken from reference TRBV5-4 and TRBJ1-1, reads ETGVTQSPTHLIKTRGQQVTLRCSSQSGHNTVSWYQQALGQGPQFIFQYYREEENGRGNFPPRFSGLQFPNYSSELNVNALELDDSALYLCASSPTGSHTEAFFGQGTRLTVV.

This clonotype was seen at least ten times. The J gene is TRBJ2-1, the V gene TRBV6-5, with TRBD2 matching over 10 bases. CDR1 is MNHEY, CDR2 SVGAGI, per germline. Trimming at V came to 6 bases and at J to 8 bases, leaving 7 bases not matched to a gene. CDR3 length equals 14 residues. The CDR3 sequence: CASSEGLARDEQFF. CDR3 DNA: TGTGCCAGCAGCGAGGGACTAGCGAGAGATGAGCAGTTCTTC.

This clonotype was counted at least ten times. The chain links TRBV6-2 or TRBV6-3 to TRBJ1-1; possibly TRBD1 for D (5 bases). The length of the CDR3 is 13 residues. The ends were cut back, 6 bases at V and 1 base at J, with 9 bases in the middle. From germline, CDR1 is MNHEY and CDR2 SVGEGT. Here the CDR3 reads CASSKQENTEAFF. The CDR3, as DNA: TGTGCCAGCAGCAAACAGGAGAACACTGAAGCTTTCTTT.

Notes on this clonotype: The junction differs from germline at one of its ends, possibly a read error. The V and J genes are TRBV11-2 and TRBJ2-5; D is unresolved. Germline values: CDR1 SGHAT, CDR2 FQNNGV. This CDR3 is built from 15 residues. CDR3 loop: CASSLGGAKRETQYF. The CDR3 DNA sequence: TGTGCCAGCAGCTTAGGAGGCGCAAAGCGAGAGACTCAGTACTTC. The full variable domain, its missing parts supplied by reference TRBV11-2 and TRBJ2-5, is EAGVAQSPRYKIIEKRQSVAFWCNPISGHATLYWYQQILGQGPKLLIQFQNNGVVDDSQLPKDRFSAERLKGVDSTLKIQPAKLEDSAVYLCASSLGGAKRETQYFGPGTRLLVL.

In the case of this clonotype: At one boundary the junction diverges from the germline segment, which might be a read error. CDR3 sequence (DNA): TGTGCCAGCAGCCAGGCGAATATGGGGTTCATAGCGGATCAGCCCCAGCATTTT. It is translated as CASSQANMGFIADQPQHF. The chain has TRBV4-1 and TRBJ1-5, with D uncertain. The CDR3 totals 18 residues. Germline V lookup: CDR1 MGHRA, CDR2 YSYEKL.

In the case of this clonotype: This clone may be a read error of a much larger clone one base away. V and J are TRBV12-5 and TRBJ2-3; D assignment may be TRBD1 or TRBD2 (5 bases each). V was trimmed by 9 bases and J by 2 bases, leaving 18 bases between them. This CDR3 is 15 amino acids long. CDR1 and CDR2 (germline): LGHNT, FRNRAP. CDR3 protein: CASGHGVKDTDTQYF. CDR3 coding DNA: TGTGCTAGCGGACACGGGGTCAAGGACACAGATACGCAGTATTTT.